This passage covers 20 T cell receptor beta chains from one sample sequenced in a study of regulatory T cells in long-lasting Graves disease (dated by TCRdb to the early 2020s). The method was multiplex PCR. TCRdb shows the sequencer as Illumina HiSeq 4000. iRepertoire HTBI primers and Arm-PCR amplification of CDR3 regions were used to construct TCR beta libraries. The public reads were run again by TCRdb, first through fastp at Q25 and then through MiXCR, and only productive beta chains were kept. All rows with the same CDR3 protein become a single entry with the most common DNA and genes. Counted in this sample were 510,000 or so distinct CDR3 sequences; around 11% of them appeared once. The top ten clonotypes cover about 8.9% of the sample. The time point label of this sample denotes: newly diagnosed GD, antithyroid drugs for less than 3 months. For both TCR sequencing and RNA sequencing, RNA was extracted from PBMCs in TRIzol.

A further study also used this sample, focusing on T cells in Graves' hyperthyroidism and ophthalmopathy.

The specimen was peripheral blood mononuclear cells (PBMCs), collected at new diagnosis, from a patient treated with antithyroid drugs. These receptor sequences come from a woman aged 25 to 39 with Graves disease. Donor details come from another sample of the same person, matched by shared clones.

This clonotype was seen at least ten times. This chain connects TRBV20-1 to TRBJ2-7; TRBD1 aligns across 8 bases. V was clipped by 4 bases and J by 2 bases; unmatched bases: 7. The CDR3 spans 14 residues. CDR1 DFQATT and CDR2 SNEGSKA come from the germline V gene (reference sequence). The CDR3, as DNA: TGCAGTGCTATACAGGGGGGTGAGGCCTACGAGCAGTACTTC. It codes for CSAIQGGEAYEQYF.

This rearrangement joins TRBV6-2 or TRBV6-3 to TRBJ2-3; 8 bases map to TRBD2. V lost 7 bases and J lost 1; bases outside the gene matches: 7. Germline CDR1 reads MNHEY; CDR2 reads SVGEGT. This CDR3 has 15 amino acids. CDR3 in DNA: TGTGCCAGCATCAAGCGGGAGATGGGCACAGATACGCAGTATTTT. Translated, it gives CASIKREMGTDTQYF.

The genes are TRBV9 and TRBJ2-2; D possibly corresponds to TRBD2 (6 bases). V was trimmed by 3 bases and J by 6 bases, leaving 15 bases between them. In germline, CDR1 is SGDLS, CDR2 YYNGEE. The CDR3 runs to 15 residues. The CDR3 DNA reads TGTGCCAGCAGCGAAGACGGGAGAAACTCCGGGGAGCTGTTTTTT. Its translation is CASSEDGRNSGELFF.

The sample holds many counts of this clonotype. The chain combines TRBV7-9 with TRBJ1-1; D perhaps matches TRBD1 (6 bases). The length of the CDR3 is 15 residues. CDR1 SEHNR and CDR2 FQNEAQ come from the germline V gene (reference sequence). V gave up 5 bases and J gave up 0 bases, with 13 bases separating them. CDR3 in DNA: TGTGCCAGCAGCCGCGACGGGGGCCTGAACACTGAAGCTTTCTTT. Amino acid sequence: CASSRDGGLNTEAFF.

This clonotype was seen ten or more times. The chain has TRBV10-1 and TRBJ1-1; D remains unclear. Germline V gene sequence: CDR1 WNHNN, CDR2 SYGVQD (reference sequence). CDR3 length: 14 residues. V gave up 0 bases and J gave up 1 base, with 6 bases separating them. This CDR3 is CASSESDSNTEAFF. As DNA, the CDR3 is TGCGCCAGCAGTGAGTCGGATTCGAACACTGAAGCTTTCTTT.

The V gene is TRBV2, the J gene TRBJ2-5, with 12 bases lining up with TRBD2. The J segment lost 3 bases and the V segment lost 3 bases, leaving 5 bases of the junction unmatched. This CDR3 has 16 amino acids. Per the germline V gene, CDR1 is SNHLY and CDR2 is FYNNEI. CDR3 residues: CASSDASGRAEETQYF. DNA for the CDR3: TGTGCCAGCAGTGATGCTAGCGGGAGGGCCGAAGAGACCCAGTACTTC.

In its sample, this clonotype was seen a few times. The chain carries TRBV13 and TRBJ1-2; D gene uncertain. The CDR3 loop spans 16 amino acids. V dropped 5 bases and J dropped 0 bases, with 16 bases sitting between them. Germline CDR1 PRHDT, CDR2 FYEKMQ (reference sequence). The CDR3 DNA sequence: TGTGCCAGCAGCCCCGAAGGCTTACGAGCTAACTATGGCTACACCTTC. Translated, it gives CASSPEGLRANYGYTF.

This clonotype was picked up many times. V and J are TRBV7-2 and TRBJ2-1; D is perhaps TRBD2 (5 bases). The CDR3 is 13 amino acids. V lost 0 bases to trimming and J lost 9 bases, with 9 bases between them. Per germline, CDR1 SGHTA and CDR2 FQGNSA. DNA for the CDR3: TGTGCCAGCAGCTTAGCGGCCCGGGGTGAGCAGTTCTTC. Amino acid sequence: CASSLAARGEQFF.

This clonotype was recorded at least ten times. This chain joins TRBV6-2 or TRBV6-3 and TRBJ2-7; 9 nucleotides align to TRBD1. This CDR3 is 16 amino acids long. The J segment lost 0 bases and the V segment lost 2 bases, leaving 5 bases of the junction unmatched. Germline V gene lookup returns CDR1 MNHEY and CDR2 SVGEGT. CDR3 loop: CASSYGQGSNSYEQYF. The CDR3 nucleotides read TGTGCCAGCAGTTACGGACAGGGGTCTAACTCCTACGAGCAGTACTTC.

This clonotype was observed at least ten times. The V call is TRBV6-1, the J call TRBJ2-5; 7 bases agree with TRBD1. In germline, CDR1 is MNHNS, CDR2 SASEGT. The V and J ends lost 6 bases and 4 bases, in that order; junction bases with no gene match: 2. This CDR3 has 12 residues. The CDR3 is CASRNRGETQYF. The CDR3 region has the DNA TGTGCCAGCAGAAACAGGGGAGAGACCCAGTACTTC.

This clonotype was counted at least ten times. The J gene is TRBJ2-3, the V gene TRBV11-2; a possible D gene is TRBD2 (5 bases). V gave up 4 bases and J gave up 2 bases, with 13 bases separating them. Per germline, CDR1 SGHAT and CDR2 FQNNGV. CDR3 size: 15 residues. This CDR3 reads CASSSLRGSTDTQYF. Here the CDR3 DNA reads TGTGCCAGCAGCTCCTTAAGAGGGTCCACAGATACGCAGTATTTT.

In this sample, this clonotype turned up many times. This rearrangement joins TRBV2 to TRBJ2-1; D not certain. The CDR3 is 13 residues long. Germline values: CDR1 SNHLY, CDR2 FYNNEI. Trimming stripped 5 bases from V and 5 bases from J, with 10 bases between. CDR3 nucleotide sequence: TGTGCCAGCAGTCCGTACTACAACAATGAGCAGTTCTTC. As protein: CASSPYYNNEQFF.

The table lists this clonotype with many counts. V usage is TRBV6-1 and J usage is TRBJ2-2; 13 bases match TRBD2. Germline V lookup: CDR1 MNHNS, CDR2 SASEGT. Germline trimming cut 8 bases from V and 1 base from J; bases unmatched to any gene: 10. The CDR3 runs to 18 residues. CDR3 loop: CASGRTSGRAKNTGELFF. The CDR3 DNA is TGTGCCAGCGGGAGAACTAGCGGGAGGGCCAAGAACACCGGGGAGCTGTTTTTT.

This clonotype was seen only a few times. The chain combines TRBV6-2 or TRBV6-3 with TRBJ1-4, with D possibly TRBD1 on 6 matching bases. The CDR3 contains 17 residues. In germline, CDR1 is MNHEY, CDR2 SVGEGT. With 4 bases removed from V and 0 bases from J, the gap between germline ends came to 15 bases. The CDR3 DNA follows: TGTGCCAGCAGTTCATACTGGGGGCGATCAACTAATGAAAAACTGTTTTTT. Translated, it gives CASSSYWGRSTNEKLFF.

On this clonotype itself: This may be a read error, as it is one base from a much larger clone. The genes are TRBV28 and TRBJ1-1; 8 nucleotides agree with TRBD1. Germline assignment: CDR1 MDHEN and CDR2 SYDVKM. The CDR3 covers 17 residues. This CDR3 is CASSSPGQVGLNTEALF. The DNA of the CDR3 is TGTGCCAGCAGTTCCCCGGGACAGGTGGGGCTGAACACTGAAGCTCTCTTT.

A word on this clonotype: A much larger clone lies a single base off, so this may be a read error. This chain links TRBV19 with TRBJ2-2; the match to TRBD1 covers 10 bases. CDR3 length equals 13 residues. Per germline, CDR1 LNHDA and CDR2 SQIVND (reference sequence). The CDR3 here is CTSRTGGYGELFF. CDR3 coding DNA: TGTACCAGCCGGACAGGGGGATACGGGGAGCTGTTTTTT.

This clonotype appeared many times. This chain connects TRBV24-1 to TRBJ2-3; D gene unclear. CDR3 size: 16 residues. Germline V gene lookup returns CDR1 KGHDR and CDR2 SFDVKD. With 3 bases removed from V and 0 bases from J, the gap between germline ends came to 12 bases. The CDR3 loop reads CATSDPRMTSTDTQYF. For the CDR3, the DNA is TGTGCCACCAGTGATCCCCGGATGACTAGCACAGATACGCAGTATTTT.

V is TRBV4-3 and J is TRBJ1-5; 7 nucleotides align to TRBD1. The CDR3 has 15 amino acids. CDR1 LGHNA and CDR2 YSLEER come from the germline V gene. The ends lost 2 bases at V and 6 bases at J; junction bases unmatched: 7. DNA for the CDR3: TGCGCCAGCAGCCAAAGGGCAGGGGGTGGTCAGCCCCAGCATTTT. Amino acid sequence: CASSQRAGGGQPQHF.

This clonotype was recorded many times. The chain recombines TRBV3-1 with TRBJ1-2; TRBD1 is a possible D gene (6 bases). Germline V gene sequence: CDR1 LGHDT, CDR2 YNNKEL (reference sequence). The CDR3 length is 15 residues. V was cut by 0 bases and J by 3 bases, with 11 bases left in between. The CDR3 is CASSQDKGDYYGYTF. CDR3 in DNA: TGTGCCAGCAGCCAAGATAAGGGGGACTACTATGGCTACACCTTC.

The sample holds a few counts of this clonotype. The chain couples TRBV20-1 to TRBJ2-7; possible D gene TRBD1, 6 bases. Trimming stripped 6 bases from V and 0 bases from J, with 21 bases between. In germline, CDR1 is DFQATT, CDR2 SNEGSKA (reference sequence). The CDR3 is 16 residues long. CDR3 nucleotides: TGCAGTGCCGGGTCCCCGGGACACATTGGCTCCTACGAGCAGTACTTC. It specifies CSAGSPGHIGSYEQYF.